This passage covers 18 T cell receptor beta chains from one sample sequenced in a study of CD4+ T cells in melanoma. TCRdb's copy holds only in-frame clones and misses some; the assay was immunoSEQ multiplex PCR. The sample has 15,000 to 20,000 clones; 81% are singletons. The sequencing sample was made of cells from a culture (not recorded whether cultured in vitro). Receptors originate from a human donor with melanoma.

This clone was recorded a few times. This chain links TRBV16 with TRBJ1-5; D remains unclear. Germline assignment: CDR1 KGHSY and CDR2 FQNENV. V dropped 0 bases and J dropped 5 bases, with 8 bases sitting between them. The CDR3 totals 14 residues. This chain's CDR3 is CASSQSTQDQPQHF. For the CDR3, the DNA is TGTGCCAGCAGCCAATCCACACAAGATCAGCCCCAGCATTTT.

The rearrangement joins TRBV5-8 to TRBJ2-5, with 9 bases aligning to TRBD1. Germline assignment: CDR1 SGHTS and CDR2 YDEGEE. J lost 5 bases, V lost 4 bases, and 15 bases had no gene match. The CDR3 sequence is 17 residues long. The CDR3 region is CASSTGTGSGRRETQYF. In DNA form, the CDR3 reads TGTGCCAGCAGCACTGGGACAGGGAGTGGTCGACGGGAGACCCAGTACTTC.

The genes are TRBV18 and TRBJ1-1; D is perhaps TRBD1 (5 bases). CDR3 length: 13 residues. V lost 3 bases to trimming and J lost 1 base, with 6 bases between them. Germline V CDR1 and CDR2: KGHSH, LQKENI. CDR3: CASSPTGNTEAFF. DNA for the CDR3: TGTGCCAGCTCACCCACAGGGAACACTGAAGCTTTCTTT.

The chain is built from TRBV27 and TRBJ1-5, with a possible D match to TRBD1 (5 bases). The germline CDR1 and CDR2 sequences are MNHEY and SMNVEV (reference sequence). Trimming took off 4 bases at V and 2 bases at J, with 9 bases between the two ends. The CDR3 runs to 14 residues. DNA of the CDR3: TGTGCCAGCAGTTCCAGGGCTGGCAATCAGCCCCAGCATTTT. Protein sequence: CASSSRAGNQPQHF.

This chain joins TRBV10-1 and TRBJ2-2; 12 bases are shared with TRBD1. The J segment lost 9 bases and the V segment lost 3 bases, leaving 5 bases of the junction unmatched. The CDR3 runs to 15 residues. Germline lookup yields CDR1 WNHNN and CDR2 SYGVQD (reference sequence). The CDR3 reads CASSDPGQGARELFF. CDR3 nucleotides: TGCGCCAGCAGTGACCCGGGACAGGGGGCAAGGGAGCTGTTTTTT.

The chain joins TRBV2 to TRBJ2-3; 10 bases line up with TRBD2. The ends lost 5 bases at V and 1 base at J; junction bases unmatched: 3. Germline V gene sequence: CDR1 SNHLY, CDR2 FYNNEI. The CDR3 contains 15 residues. Here the CDR3 DNA reads TGTGCCAGCAGTTCCCTAGCGGGGGGCACAGATACGCAGTATTTT. Translation gives CASSSLAGGTDTQYF.

The chain combines TRBV7-9 with TRBJ2-1; D may be TRBD2 (5 bases). Trimming stripped 5 bases from V and 9 bases from J, with 17 bases between. Germline V gene sequence: CDR1 SEHNR, CDR2 FQNEAQ (reference sequence). The CDR3 consists of 14 residues. DNA for the CDR3: TGTGCCAGCAGCCCCTGGACTGGGCAGACTGAGCAGTTCTTC. This codes for CASSPWTGQTEQFF.

The genes are TRBV11-1 and TRBJ2-7; unclear D gene. The CDR3 length is 13 residues. The germline V and J ends were trimmed by 3 bases and 6 bases, with 12 bases remaining between them. Germline V gene lookup returns CDR1 SGHAT and CDR2 FQDESV (reference sequence). CDR3 loop: CASSFYLSGEQYF. The CDR3 nucleotides are TGTGCCAGCAGCTTTTACCTATCCGGCGAGCAGTACTTC.

The V call is TRBV14, the J call TRBJ1-2, with 7 bases matching TRBD1. Germline V gene sequence: CDR1 SGHDN, CDR2 FVKESK. Trimming took 4 bases from V and 4 from J; bases not matched to a gene: 6. CDR3 size: 14 residues. CDR3 nucleotide sequence: TGTGCCAGCAGCCTTCAAGGGGGCGTCTATGGCTACACCTTC. Amino acid sequence: CASSLQGGVYGYTF.

This clone has just a few counts. The V gene is TRBV19, the J gene TRBJ1-5; D perhaps matches TRBD1 (6 bases). V was cut by 5 bases and J by 10 bases, with 21 bases left in between. CDR1 is LNHDA and CDR2 is SQIVND in the germline V gene (reference sequence). This CDR3 comprises 15 residues. The CDR3 region is CASSRRWGGAFPQHF. As DNA, the CDR3 is TGTGCCAGTAGTCGGCGATGGGGGGGGGCGTTCCCCCAGCATTTT.

The chain recombines TRBV4-1 with TRBJ2-1; 9 bases are shared with TRBD1. Germline V lookup: CDR1 MGHRA, CDR2 YSYEKL. The CDR3 length is 20 residues. Unmatched junction bases numbered 21, after V lost 5 bases and J lost 4 bases. CDR3 region: CASSFYNRDRAFREYNEQFF. The CDR3 DNA sequence: TGCGCCAGCAGCTTTTACAACCGGGACAGGGCGTTCCGGGAGTACAATGAGCAGTTCTTC.

The chain carries TRBV29-1 and TRBJ1-2; 7 bases are a match to TRBD1. With V trimmed by 6 bases and J by 5 bases, 6 bases remained unmatched. Germline values: CDR1 SQVTM, CDR2 ANQGSEA. This CDR3 region has 12 residues. CDR3 residues: CSVMTGNYGYTF. The CDR3 nucleotides are TGCAGCGTAATGACAGGGAATTATGGCTACACCTTC. Looking up the rest from reference TRBV29-1 and TRBJ1-2 gives the full variable domain: SAVISQKPSRDICQRGTSLTIQCQVDSQVTMMFWYRQQPGQSLTLIATANQGSEATYESGFVIDKFPISRPNLTFSTLTVSNMSPEDSSIYLCSVMTGNYGYTFGSGTRLTVV.

This clone was recorded only once. J is TRBJ1-1 and V is TRBV6-1, with D unclear. With 6 bases removed from V and 0 bases from J, the gap between germline ends came to 8 bases. Germline V lookup: CDR1 MNHNS, CDR2 SASEGT. The CDR3 is 13 residues long. This CDR3 reads CASSSAMNTEAFF. The DNA for the CDR3 is TGTGCCAGCAGCTCAGCAATGAACACTGAAGCTTTCTTT.

The chain couples TRBV10-2 to TRBJ1-1, with 8 bases aligning to TRBD1. The CDR3 spans 14 residues. In germline, CDR1 is WSHSY, CDR2 SAAADI. The V and J ends lost 6 bases and 8 bases, in that order; junction bases with no gene match: 11. The CDR3 DNA reads as TGCGCCAGCAGGACAGGGGCGCGCCATTCGGAAGCTTTCTTT. Translating gives CASRTGARHSEAFF.

This sequence joins TRBV5-1 and TRBJ1-4; D is uncertain. V lost 0 bases to trimming and J lost 4 bases, with 7 bases between them. The CDR3 consists of 14 residues. Germline CDR1 and CDR2: SGHRS and YFSETQ. The CDR3 spells CASSLGHSNEKLFF. Here the CDR3 DNA reads TGCGCCAGCAGCTTGGGACATAGTAATGAAAAACTGTTTTTT.

V is TRBV5-1 and J is TRBJ1-1, with D hard to call. The germline gives CDR1 SGHRS, CDR2 YFSETQ. CDR3 length: 13 amino acids. V gave up 4 bases and J gave up 4 bases, with 11 bases separating them. The CDR3 loop is CASSPRLGTEAFF. CDR3 DNA sequence: TGCGCCAGCAGCCCCCGGTTGGGCACTGAAGCTTTCTTT.

The V and J genes are TRBV5-1 and TRBJ1-5, with 11 positions matching TRBD1. V gave up 3 bases and J gave up 0 bases; unmatched junction bases: 2. This CDR3 is built from 16 residues. Germline CDR1 is SGHRS and CDR2 is YFSETQ. For the CDR3, the DNA is TGCGCCAGCAGCTCTGGGACAGGGGGTAGCAATCAGCCCCAGCATTTT. It translates to CASSSGTGGSNQPQHF.

J is TRBJ2-3 and V is TRBV7-8; no clear D gene. CDR1 is SGHVS and CDR2 is FQNEAQ in the germline V gene. The V end was cut by 1 base, the J end by 5 bases, with 7 bases between. The CDR3 length is 13 residues. CDR3 sequence: CASSLESLDTQYF. CDR3 in DNA: TGTGCCAGCAGCTTAGAGTCCCTAGATACGCAGTATTTT.